Following are 10 T cell receptor beta chains from one sample sequenced in a study of early T cells in non-severe SARS-CoV-2 infection. TCRdb re-analysed the 5' RACE reads in MiXCR, keeping a single row per CDR3 protein. The sample includes nearly 70,000 distinct CDR3 sequences, approximately 4.5% of them seen just once. This material consisted of whole blood, taken at baseline. These receptors were obtained from an adult who was a healthcare worker with PCR-confirmed SARS-CoV-2 infection or an uninfected control (not recorded which). The donor label of this sample is uncertain.

There are a few counts of this clonotype. The chain is built from TRBV11-2 and TRBJ2-7; 9 bases are shared with TRBD1. Looked up from germline, CDR1 is SGHAT and CDR2 is FQNNGV. CDR3 length: 16 amino acids. J lost 1 base, V lost 2 bases, and 6 bases had no gene match. The DNA for the CDR3 is TGTGCCAGCAGCTTATGGGGACAGGGAATTTCCTACGAGCAGTACTTC. Translated, it gives CASSLWGQGISYEQYF.

This chain links TRBV7-2 with TRBJ1-5, with D unclear. Germline-derived CDR1 and CDR2 are SGHTA and FQGNSA. Between the trimmed V and J ends, which lost 5 bases and 7 bases, there was a span of 15 bases. This CDR3 has 14 residues. CDR3 nucleotide sequence: TGTGCCAGCAGCCCCATGGGCCAGCGACAGCCCCAGCATTTT. The encoded protein is CASSPMGQRQPQHF.

This clonotype appeared many times. The V and J genes are TRBV10-3 and TRBJ2-3, with 8 bases that match TRBD2. The CDR3 runs to 15 residues. In germline, CDR1 is ENHRY, CDR2 SYGVKD. Trimming removed 6 bases from V and 2 bases from J; junction bases left unmatched: 7. CDR3 sequence: CAIREAGVNTDTQYF. The CDR3 DNA sequence: TGTGCCATCAGAGAAGCGGGGGTTAACACAGATACGCAGTATTTT.

This clonotype has a count of ten or more. The rearrangement uses TRBV7-6 and TRBJ2-1; D is undetermined. Germline values: CDR1 SGHVS, CDR2 FNYEAQ. This CDR3 region has 16 residues. V lost 1 base and J lost 0, with 10 bases in between. DNA for the CDR3: TGTGCCAGCAGCTTAGTTGGCAGCAGCTCCTACAATGAGCAGTTCTTC. This sequence encodes CASSLVGSSSYNEQFF.

This chain uses TRBV3-1 with TRBJ2-5; either TRBD1 or TRBD2 may supply D (5 bases each). V shed 11 bases and J shed 1 base, with 14 bases lying between them. Germline assignment: CDR1 LGHDT and CDR2 YNNKEL (reference sequence). The CDR3 has 13 amino acids. The CDR3 spells CASGEGSQETQYF. As DNA, the CDR3 is TGTGCCTCCGGAGAGGGGTCCCAAGAGACCCAGTACTTC.

This clonotype was detected only a few times. The chain carries TRBV20-1 and TRBJ2-2, with a weak D call TRBD1 (7 bases). Trimming stripped 1 base from V and 0 bases from J, with 9 bases between. The CDR3 extends over 15 amino acids. The germline gives CDR1 DFQATT, CDR2 SNEGSKA (reference sequence). CDR3 amino acids: CSARAGGTNTGELFF. The CDR3 DNA reads as TGCAGTGCTAGAGCAGGGGGGACGAACACCGGGGAGCTGTTTTTT.

This clonotype appeared a few times. The junction does not match germline at one end; this may be a read error. The chain recombines TRBV7-9 with TRBJ1-1; the D is unclear. Germline V CDR1 and CDR2: SEHNR, FQNEAQ (reference sequence). The CDR3 runs 12 residues. As DNA, the CDR3 is TGTGCCAGCAGTTTAGGCCTCACTGAAGCTTTCTTT. It is translated as CASSLGLTEAFF.

This clonotype was counted between two and nine times. This chain connects TRBV13 to TRBJ1-1; D is ambiguous. Deletions cut 6 bases from V and 2 bases from J, with 4 bases between. This CDR3 spans 11 amino acids. Per the germline V gene, CDR1 is PRHDT and CDR2 is FYEKMQ (reference sequence). CDR3 in amino acids: CASRENTEAFF. Written as DNA, the CDR3 is TGTGCCAGCAGAGAAAACACTGAAGCTTTCTTT.

The genes are TRBV13 and TRBJ2-7; 10 bases fit TRBD1. Germline CDR1 reads PRHDT; CDR2 reads FYEKMQ (reference sequence). The V segment lost 6 bases and the J segment 4 bases; nucleotides outside the gene matches: 6. This CDR3 contains 14 residues. The CDR3 DNA is TGTGCCAGCAGACCGACAGGGGGCCTGTACGAGCAGTACTTC. Encoded protein: CASRPTGGLYEQYF.

This clonotype has just a few counts. The CDR3 bases are TGTGCCAGCAGTTACGAGTCGGGACAGGCCCTACGGGGTGAAAAACTGTTTTTT. It yields the protein CASSYESGQALRGEKLFF. The chain carries TRBV6-2 or TRBV6-3 and TRBJ1-4; 8 nucleotides line up with TRBD1. Trimming at V came to 2 bases and at J to 7 bases, leaving 15 bases not matched to a gene. The CDR3 covers 18 residues. Germline CDR1 is MNHEY and CDR2 is SVGEGT.